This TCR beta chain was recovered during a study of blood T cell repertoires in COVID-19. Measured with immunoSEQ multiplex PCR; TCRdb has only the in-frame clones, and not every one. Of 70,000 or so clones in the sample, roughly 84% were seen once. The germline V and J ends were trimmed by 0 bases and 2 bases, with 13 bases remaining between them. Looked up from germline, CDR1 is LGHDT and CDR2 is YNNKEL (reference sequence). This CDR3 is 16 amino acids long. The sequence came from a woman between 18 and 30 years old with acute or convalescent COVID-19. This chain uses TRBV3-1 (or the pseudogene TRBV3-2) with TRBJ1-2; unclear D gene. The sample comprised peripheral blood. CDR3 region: CASSQDVTGWNYGYTF. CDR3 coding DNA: TGTGCCAGCAGCCAAGATGTTACGGGGTGGAACTATGGCTACACCTTC.